These T cell receptor beta chains were read from a single sample in a study of T cells in Graves' hyperthyroidism and ophthalmopathy. TCRdb recomputed calls from the multiplex PCR reads with MiXCR, one row per CDR3 protein. The sample carries a few hundred thousand distinct CDR3 sequences, 40% to 55% recorded once. The sequenced sample consisted of peripheral blood or thyroid tissue (not recorded which). The receptor set was obtained from a woman between 18 and 30 years old with Graves' hyperthyroidism. The CDR3 runs from the conserved cysteine through the conserved F or W.

V gene,J gene,CDR3 protein
TRBV15,TRBJ2-2,CATRGLAGGPGRTGELFF
TRBV29-1,TRBJ2-2,CSVVGGGSTGELFF
TRBV12-3/TRBV12-4,TRBJ2-7,CASSFTELSYEQYF
TRBV7-2,TRBJ2-7,CASSLGPDKSYEQYF
TRBV29-1,TRBJ1-4,CSVPGEGTEKLFF
TRBV12-3/TRBV12-4,TRBJ1-1,CASSLAGGAPEAFF
TRBV20-1,TRBJ2-7,CSASGRRAPYEQYF
TRBV12-3/TRBV12-4,TRBJ1-6,CASSFGDRTNSPLHF
TRBV12-3/TRBV12-4,TRBJ2-3,CASTLETGSTDTQYF
TRBV30,TRBJ2-7,CAWSVGKAYEQYF
TRBV24-1,TRBJ1-2,CATSESPGYGYTF
TRBV20-1,TRBJ1-2,CSARDPGSKGYTF
TRBV10-2,TRBJ1-1,CASTPGQGGTEAFF
TRBV19,TRBJ2-5,CASSISAGRETQYF
TRBV7-2,TRBJ2-7,CASSLFLANEQYF
TRBV30,TRBJ1-2,CAWSEGFNGYTF
TRBV20-1,TRBJ1-2,CSAYWDVSNYGYTF
TRBV9,TRBJ1-2,CASSLTGAWGYGYTF
TRBV20-1,TRBJ1-5,CSAREGSQPQHF
TRBV7-9,TRBJ1-5,CASSLQGQGYSNQPQHF
TRBV4-1,TRBJ1-5,CASSPGRVLRQPQHF
TRBV24-1,TRBJ1-4,CATSDGGTGYATNEKLFF
TRBV2,TRBJ2-3,CASRDYPTDTQYF
TRBV10-1,TRBJ2-7,CASSESGTGVPYEQYF
TRBV11-2,TRBJ2-5,CASRRPGGLAGGRRETQYF
TRBV5-8,TRBJ1-4,CASSGEQATNEKLFF
TRBV19,TRBJ1-2,CASSIGTDYGYTF
TRBV6-5,TRBJ2-5,CASSEVWTGGEMETQYF
TRBV10-2,TRBJ2-3,CASAGLAEVDTQYF
TRBV10-3,TRBJ2-3,CAISEKQVTDTQYF
TRBV2,TRBJ2-7,CASSEALPGTAYEQYF
TRBV30,TRBJ1-1,CAWRGHRDRREAFF
TRBV7-2,TRBJ1-6,CASSLAIRGGSPLHF
TRBV24-1,TRBJ1-5,CATSDPRGDGNQPPHF
TRBV7-2,TRBJ2-7,CASLSASTYEQYF
TRBV20-1,NA,CSARGGGLAGDNNEQFF
TRBV3-1,TRBJ1-6,CASSPGTGQTSPLHF
TRBV7-9,NA,CASSYGVVNNEQFF
TRBV12-3/TRBV12-4,TRBJ2-2,CASSITGGETGELFF
TRBV2,TRBJ2-7,CASPRGSEQYF
TRBV14,TRBJ2-5,CASSQMTSGSGETQYF
TRBV29-1,TRBJ1-5,CSTGQGGQPQHF
TRBV2,TRBJ2-5,CASRLLAGWETQYF
TRBV15,TRBJ2-7,CATSRPQGTYEQYF
TRBV29-1,TRBJ1-3,CSVDGTDNYGYTIYF
TRBV7-2,TRBJ2-5,CASSLSGMGETQYF
TRBV5-6,TRBJ1-6,CASTYSWVSPLHF
TRBV20-1,NA,CSASWAGVNEQFF
TRBV20-1,TRBJ1-1,CSARTAAARNTEAFF
TRBV29-1,TRBJ2-7,CSVGGQGVSYEQYF
TRBV5-8,TRBJ2-5,CASSKLRTQYF
TRBV5-1,TRBJ2-7,CASSLDLGAQYF
TRBV5-4,TRBJ2-5,CASSPGPTQETQYF
TRBV9,TRBJ1-5,CASSVDGENQPQHF
TRBV7-9,TRBJ2-7,CASSTWPGDGEQYF
TRBV10-3,TRBJ2-1,CAIRETDYNEQFF
TRBV12-3/TRBV12-4,TRBJ1-4,CASRGQVNEKLFF
TRBV5-4,TRBJ2-5,CASSLLGGSETQNF
TRBV29-1,TRBJ2-7,CSVDGLVTYNEQYF
TRBV5-1,TRBJ1-1,CASSLAAQTEAFF